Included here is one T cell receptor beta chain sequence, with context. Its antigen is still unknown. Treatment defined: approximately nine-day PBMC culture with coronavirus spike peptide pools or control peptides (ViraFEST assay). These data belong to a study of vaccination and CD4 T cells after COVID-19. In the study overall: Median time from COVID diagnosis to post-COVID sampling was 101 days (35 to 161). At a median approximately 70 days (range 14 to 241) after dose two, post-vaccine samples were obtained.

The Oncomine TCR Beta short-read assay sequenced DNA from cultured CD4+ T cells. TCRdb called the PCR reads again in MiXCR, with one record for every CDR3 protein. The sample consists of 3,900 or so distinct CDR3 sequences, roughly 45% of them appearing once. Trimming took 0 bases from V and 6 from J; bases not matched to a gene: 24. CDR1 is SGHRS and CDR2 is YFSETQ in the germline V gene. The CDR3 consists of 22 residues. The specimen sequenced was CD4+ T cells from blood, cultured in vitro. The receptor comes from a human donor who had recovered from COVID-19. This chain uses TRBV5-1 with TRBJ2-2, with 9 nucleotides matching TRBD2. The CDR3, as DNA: TGCGCCAGCAGCTTGGCTTCCGGGACTAGCTCTACCTCAGGGGGTATGGCCGGGGAGCTGTTTTTT. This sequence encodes CASSLASGTSSTSGGMAGELFF.